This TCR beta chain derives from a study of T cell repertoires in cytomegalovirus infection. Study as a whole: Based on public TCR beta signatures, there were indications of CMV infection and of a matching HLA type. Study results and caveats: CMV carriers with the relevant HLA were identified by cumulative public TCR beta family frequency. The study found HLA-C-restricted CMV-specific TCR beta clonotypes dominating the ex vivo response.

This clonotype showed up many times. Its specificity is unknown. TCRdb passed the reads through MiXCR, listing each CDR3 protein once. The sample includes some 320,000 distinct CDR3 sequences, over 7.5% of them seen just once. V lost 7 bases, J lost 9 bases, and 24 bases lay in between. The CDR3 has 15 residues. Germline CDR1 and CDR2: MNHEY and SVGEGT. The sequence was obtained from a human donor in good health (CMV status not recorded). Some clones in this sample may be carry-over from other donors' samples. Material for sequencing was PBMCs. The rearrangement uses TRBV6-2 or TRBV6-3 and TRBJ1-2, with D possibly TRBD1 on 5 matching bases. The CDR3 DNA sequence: TGTGCCAGCATCCGCCCCCGGGACGGACTCGGTAGCTACACCTTC. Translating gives CASIRPRDGLGSYTF.